This TCR beta chain was sequenced in a study of shared clonotypes between healthy human individuals. The naive CD8 subset, CD45RO-negative cells positively selected for CCR7, excluded terminally differentiated effector memory CD45RA+ cells. Every contributor of samples was a Caucasian grown-up residing in Nashville, Tennessee. Findings and limits, study-wide: A handful of donors showed sharing of approximately 5% of naive CD4 clonotypes.

V was clipped by 8 bases and J by 3 bases; unmatched bases: 8. This CDR3 spans 14 amino acids. Germline values: CDR1 MNHEY, CDR2 SVGAGI. About 30,000 T cell genomes, or 200 ng DNA, went into the sorted-subset replicate PCRs. Repertoires were generated with immunoSEQ multiplex PCR, while TCRdb's copy carries only in-frame clones and drops some. The sample lists about 600,000 clones, roughly 98% occurring once. Comment on this clone: Its antigen remains unknown.

The receptor comes from a man in his thirties or forties in good health. Sequenced input: naive CD8+ T cells sorted from blood. The chain employs TRBV6-5 and TRBJ2-5; TRBD2 matches at 8 bases. As DNA, the CDR3 is TGTGCCAGCCGGAATCTCGGGGGGGAAGAGACCCAGTACTTC. Translated, it gives CASRNLGGEETQYF.